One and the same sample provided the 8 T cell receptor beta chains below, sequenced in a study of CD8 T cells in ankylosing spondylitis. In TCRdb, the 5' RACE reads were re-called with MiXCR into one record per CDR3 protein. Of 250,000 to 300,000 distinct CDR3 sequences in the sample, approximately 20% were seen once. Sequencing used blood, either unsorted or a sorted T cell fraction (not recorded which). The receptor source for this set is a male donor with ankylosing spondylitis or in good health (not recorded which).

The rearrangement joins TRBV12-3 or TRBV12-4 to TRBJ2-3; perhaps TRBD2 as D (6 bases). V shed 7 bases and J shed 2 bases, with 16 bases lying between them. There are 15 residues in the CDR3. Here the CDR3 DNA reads TGTGCCAGCAACCCGACTAGTTTTAACACAGATACGCAGTATTTT. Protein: CASNPTSFNTDTQYF.

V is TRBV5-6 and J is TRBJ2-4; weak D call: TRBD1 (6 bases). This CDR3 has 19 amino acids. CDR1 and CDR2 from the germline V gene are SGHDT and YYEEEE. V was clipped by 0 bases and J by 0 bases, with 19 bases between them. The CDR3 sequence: CASSLEDSRYNLAKNIQYF. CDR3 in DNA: TGTGCCAGCAGCTTGGAGGACAGCCGTTATAATTTAGCCAAAAACATTCAGTACTTC.

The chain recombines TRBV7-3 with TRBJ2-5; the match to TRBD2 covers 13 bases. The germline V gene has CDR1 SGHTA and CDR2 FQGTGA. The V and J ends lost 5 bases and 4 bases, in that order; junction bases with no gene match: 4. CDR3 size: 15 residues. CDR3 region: CASSLLAGGLETQYF. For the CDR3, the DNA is TGTGCCAGCAGCCTACTAGCGGGGGGGCTAGAGACCCAGTACTTC.

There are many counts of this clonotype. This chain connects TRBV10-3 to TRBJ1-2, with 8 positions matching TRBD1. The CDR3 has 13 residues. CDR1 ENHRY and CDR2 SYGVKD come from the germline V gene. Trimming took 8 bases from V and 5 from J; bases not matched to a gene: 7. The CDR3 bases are TGTGCCATCCGAGGGACAGGTCCTTATGGCTACACCTTC. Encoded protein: CAIRGTGPYGYTF.

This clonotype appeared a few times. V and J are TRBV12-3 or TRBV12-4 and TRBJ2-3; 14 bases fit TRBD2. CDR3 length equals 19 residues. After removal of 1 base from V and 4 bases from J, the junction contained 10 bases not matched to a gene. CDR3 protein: CASSLDGLAGGLSSDTQYF. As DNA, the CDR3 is TGTGCCAGCAGTTTAGATGGACTAGCGGGGGGCCTAAGTTCAGATACGCAGTATTTT.

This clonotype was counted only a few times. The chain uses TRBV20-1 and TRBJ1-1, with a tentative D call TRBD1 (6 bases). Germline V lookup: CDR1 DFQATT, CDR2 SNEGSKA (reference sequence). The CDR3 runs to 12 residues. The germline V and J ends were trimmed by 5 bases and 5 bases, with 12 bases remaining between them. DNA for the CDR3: TGCAGTGCTCCTCTACAGGGAACTGAAGCTTTCTTT. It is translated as CSAPLQGTEAFF.

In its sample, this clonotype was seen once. The CDR3 DNA sequence: TGCAGTGCTAGAATGGGACTAGATCCTCGAGAGACCCAGTACTTC. Translation gives CSARMGLDPRETQYF. The V call is TRBV20-1, the J call TRBJ2-5; the match to TRBD2 covers 8 bases. The germline CDR1 and CDR2 sequences are DFQATT and SNEGSKA (reference sequence). J lost 4 bases, V lost 2 bases, and 9 bases had no gene match. This CDR3 has 15 amino acids.

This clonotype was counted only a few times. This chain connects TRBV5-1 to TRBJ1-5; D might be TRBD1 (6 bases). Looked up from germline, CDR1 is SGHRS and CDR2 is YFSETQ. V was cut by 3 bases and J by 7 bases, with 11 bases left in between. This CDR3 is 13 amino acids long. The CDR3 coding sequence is TGCGCCAGCAGCTCAACAGGGTCCCAGCCCCAGCATTTT. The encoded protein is CASSSTGSQPQHF.